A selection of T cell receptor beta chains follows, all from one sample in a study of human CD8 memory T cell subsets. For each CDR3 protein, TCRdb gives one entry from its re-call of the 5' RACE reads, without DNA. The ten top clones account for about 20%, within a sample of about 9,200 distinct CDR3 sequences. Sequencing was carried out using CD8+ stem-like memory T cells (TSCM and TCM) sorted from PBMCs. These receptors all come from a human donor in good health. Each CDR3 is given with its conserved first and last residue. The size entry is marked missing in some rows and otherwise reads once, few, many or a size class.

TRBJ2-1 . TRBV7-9 CASRGMEGAWDEQFF
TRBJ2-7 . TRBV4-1 CASSQGVPTYEQYF
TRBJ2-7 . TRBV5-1 CASRLGGEQYF
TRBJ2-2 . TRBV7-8 CASSLLLLNTGELFF
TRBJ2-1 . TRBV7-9 CASSLDRVEGFDEQFF
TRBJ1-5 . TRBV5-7 CASSLSGTHSPQGQPQHF
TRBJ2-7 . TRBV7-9 CASSPATSPSYEQYF
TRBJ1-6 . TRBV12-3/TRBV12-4 CASSPRPAINSPLHF
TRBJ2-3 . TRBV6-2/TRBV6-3 CASSYGTSGRARTQYF
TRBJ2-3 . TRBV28 CASSFLPLTSGSDTQYF
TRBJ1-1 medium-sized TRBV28 CGSLINTEAFF
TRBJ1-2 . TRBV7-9 CASSLGSTHTSNGYTF
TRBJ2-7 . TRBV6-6 CASSYSAGVYEQYF
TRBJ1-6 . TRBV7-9 CASSGTGGNSPLHF
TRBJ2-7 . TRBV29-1 CSVEGQVGGYEQYF
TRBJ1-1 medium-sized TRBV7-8 CASSSRTRGAGTEAFF
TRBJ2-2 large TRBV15 CATSREAGGVAGELFF
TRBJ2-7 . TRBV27 CATAPGQLSYEQYF
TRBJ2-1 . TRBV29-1 CSVEDPVAGGLDEQFF
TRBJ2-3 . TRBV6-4 CASSDSTSGGADTQYF
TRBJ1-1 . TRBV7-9 CASSFAGVTTEAFF
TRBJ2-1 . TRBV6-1 CASWGAGVDNEQFF
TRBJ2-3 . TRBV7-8 CASSLVTLSDTQYF
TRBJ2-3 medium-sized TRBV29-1 CSVLGTGESTDTQYF
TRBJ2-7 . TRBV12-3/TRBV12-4 CASSLGLLSYEQYF
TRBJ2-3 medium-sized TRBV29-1 CSVRGADTQYF
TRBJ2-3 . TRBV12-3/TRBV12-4 CASSPGLADHTDTQYF
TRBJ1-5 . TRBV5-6 CASSFQTEAHFNQPQHF
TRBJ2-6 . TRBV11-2 CASSNRPGANVLTF
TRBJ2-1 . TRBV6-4 CASSDSGGSGANEQFF
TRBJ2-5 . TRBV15 CATSYGQTQETQYF
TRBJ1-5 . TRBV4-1 CASSQEGPLPGYSNQPQHF
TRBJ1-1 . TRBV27 CASSLPGQGEAFF
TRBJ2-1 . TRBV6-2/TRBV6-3 CAAGGPSGDNEQFF
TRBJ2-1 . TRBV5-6 CASSYLDWSNEQFF
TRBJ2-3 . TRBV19 CASSSVVDTQYF
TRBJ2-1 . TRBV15 CATSRKGASEQFF
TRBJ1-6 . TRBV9 CASSNNRATSSYNSPLHF
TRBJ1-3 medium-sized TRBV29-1 CSVVMGNGNTIYF
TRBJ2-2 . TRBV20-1 CSLGFANTGELFF
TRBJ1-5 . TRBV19 CASSVGARQPQHF
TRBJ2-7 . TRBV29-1 CSVEAEGTYEQYF
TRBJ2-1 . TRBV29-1 CSGVGLAGGYSYNEQFF
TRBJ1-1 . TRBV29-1 CSVESWQTLRKDTEAFF
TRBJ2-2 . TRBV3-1 CASSQEVGAYTGELFF
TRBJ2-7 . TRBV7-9 CASRRQGDASYEQYF
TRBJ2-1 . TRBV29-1 CSVEGSVAGVREQFF
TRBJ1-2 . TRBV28 CASSKTGTPYYGYTF
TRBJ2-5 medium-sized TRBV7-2 CASSPRWREQETQYF
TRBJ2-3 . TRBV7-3 CASSAGLAGGTTDTQYF
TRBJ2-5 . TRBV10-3 CAISESVDAQETQYF
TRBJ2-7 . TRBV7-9 CASSSEPGLAAYEQYF
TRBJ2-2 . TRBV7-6 CASSPPAGGPERELFF
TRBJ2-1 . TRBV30 CAWSVLGAIFGEQFF
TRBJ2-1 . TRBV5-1 CASNEREGLNEQFF
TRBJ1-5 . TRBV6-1 CASTRGEGSHSNQPQHF
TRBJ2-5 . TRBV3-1 CASSLQETQYF
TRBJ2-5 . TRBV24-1 CATTGKQETQYF
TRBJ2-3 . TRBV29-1 CSVEGISGRAEDTQYF